This is a list of T cell receptor beta chains from one sample in a study of blood T cell repertoires in COVID-19. Sequencing used immunoSEQ multiplex PCR; TCRdb keeps in-frame clones, though not all of them. The repertoire has a few hundred thousand clones, more than 70% of them found once; the top ten carry around 0.98%. Sequences were obtained from peripheral blood. These receptors were collected from a woman aged 40 to 49 who had recovered from COVID-19. Each CDR3 is given with its conserved first and last residue. D genes are given only for firm matches. Where a row states a size, it is once, few, many or the class of an expanded clone; other rows omit it.

J gene: TRBJ1-2; V gene: TRBV6-5; clone size: once; D gene: TRBD1; CDR3 DNA: TGTGCCGGACAGGGCCTTGGCTACACCTTC; CDR3 protein: CAGQGLGYTF
J gene: TRBJ2-7; V gene: TRBV18; clone size: .; D gene: .; CDR3 DNA: TGTGCCAGCTCACCTGGGACACCCTACGAGCAGTACTTC; CDR3 protein: CASSPGTPYEQYF
J gene: TRBJ1-5; V gene: TRBV6-1; clone size: many; D gene: .; CDR3 DNA: TGTGCCAGCAGTGAAGGGCAGGGGCAGAATCAGCCCCAGCATTTT; CDR3 protein: CASSEGQGQNQPQHF
J gene: TRBJ1-2; V gene: TRBV27; clone size: once; D gene: .; CDR3 DNA: TGTGCCAGCAGTCAGACACGGGGGGACTATGGCTACACCTTC; CDR3 protein: CASSQTRGDYGYTF
J gene: TRBJ2-4; V gene: TRBV19; clone size: .; D gene: .; CDR3 DNA: TGTGCCACCCAGAGCGGGCGCGGGGACATTCAGTACTTC; CDR3 protein: CATQSGRGDIQYF
J gene: TRBJ2-1; V gene: TRBV9; clone size: .; D gene: .; CDR3 DNA: TGTGCCAGCAGCGTAGTGGGTAGCGGAGGCAATGAGCAGTTCTTC; CDR3 protein: CASSVVGSGGNEQFF
J gene: TRBJ2-1; V gene: TRBV2; clone size: once; D gene: .; CDR3 DNA: TGTGCCAGCAGTCACCCGGGAGTTCTGTTCTTC; CDR3 protein: CASSHPGVLFF
J gene: TRBJ1-1; V gene: TRBV25-1; clone size: once; D gene: .; CDR3 DNA: TGTGCCAGCAGTGCCTGGGGCCCTGAAGCTTTCTTT; CDR3 protein: CASSAWGPEAFF
J gene: TRBJ2-6; V gene: TRBV19; clone size: .; D gene: TRBD1; CDR3 DNA: TGTGCCAGTAGGACAGGGATACCCGGCTCTGGGGCCAACGTCCTGACTTTC; CDR3 protein: CASRTGIPGSGANVLTF
J gene: TRBJ1-2; V gene: TRBV18; clone size: .; D gene: TRBD1; CDR3 DNA: TGTGCCACCTCCGGGGACAGGGGTAACTATGGCTACACCTTC; CDR3 protein: CATSGDRGNYGYTF
J gene: TRBJ1-2; V gene: TRBV9; clone size: .; D gene: TRBD1; CDR3 DNA: TGTGCCAGCAGCGGATCGGACAGGGGGAACTATGGCTACACCTTC; CDR3 protein: CASSGSDRGNYGYTF
J gene: TRBJ2-2; V gene: TRBV5-6; clone size: .; D gene: .; CDR3 DNA: TGTGCCAGCAGCTTTGTAACCGGGGAGCTGTTTTTT; CDR3 protein: CASSFVTGELFF
J gene: TRBJ1-5; V gene: TRBV12-1; clone size: .; D gene: .; CDR3 DNA: TGTGCCAACCGTGCCCCCTCGGTCGTGTGGCAGCCCCAGCATTTT; CDR3 protein: CANRAPSVVWQPQHF
J gene: TRBJ2-1; V gene: TRBV9; clone size: .; D gene: TRBD2; CDR3 DNA: TGTGCCAGCAGCACCGGCGGGACTAGCGCCTTCGGGGGGCAGTTCTTC; CDR3 protein: CASSTGGTSAFGGQFF
J gene: TRBJ1-3; V gene: TRBV18; clone size: .; D gene: .; CDR3 DNA: TGTGCCAGCTCACCACGGGCGGGCGCGGGAAACACCATATATTTT; CDR3 protein: CASSPRAGAGNTIYF
J gene: TRBJ2-1; V gene: TRBV5-1; clone size: .; D gene: .; CDR3 DNA: TGCGCCAGCAGCTTGGGGGCGGGACAGAACCTGGGTGAGCAGTTCTTC; CDR3 protein: CASSLGAGQNLGEQFF
J gene: TRBJ1-1; V gene: TRBV6-2/TRBV6-3; clone size: .; D gene: .; CDR3 DNA: TGTGCCAGCAGTTACGGGCTGTACCCTGAAGCTTTCTTT; CDR3 protein: CASSYGLYPEAFF
J gene: TRBJ2-2; V gene: TRBV11-2; clone size: .; D gene: .; CDR3 DNA: .; CDR3 protein: CASSPSGQGPGGELFF
J gene: TRBJ1-1; V gene: TRBV27; clone size: few; D gene: TRBD1; CDR3 DNA: TGTGCCAGCAGTTCCCCCCACGCCGACAGGGTTACTGAAGCTTTCTTT; CDR3 protein: CASSSPHADRVTEAFF
J gene: TRBJ2-7; V gene: TRBV18; clone size: .; D gene: .; CDR3 DNA: TGTGCCAGCTCACCAGTGGGAGACCCGGCATACGAGCAGTACTTC; CDR3 protein: CASSPVGDPAYEQYF
J gene: TRBJ2-2; V gene: TRBV5-8; clone size: .; D gene: .; CDR3 DNA: TGTGCCAGCAGCTGGGGGACTCCGAACACCGGGGAGCTGTTTTTT; CDR3 protein: CASSWGTPNTGELFF
J gene: TRBJ2-3; V gene: TRBV3-1/TRBV3-2; clone size: .; D gene: TRBD2; CDR3 DNA: TGTGCCAGCAGCCAAGTGACTAGCGGGAGCCCAGATACGCAGTATTTT; CDR3 protein: CASSQVTSGSPDTQYF
J gene: TRBJ1-6; V gene: TRBV11-3; clone size: few; D gene: .; CDR3 DNA: TGTGCCAGCAGCCCCCGACAGGTTAATTCACCCCTCCACTTT; CDR3 protein: CASSPRQVNSPLHF
J gene: TRBJ2-7; V gene: TRBV11-2; clone size: .; D gene: .; CDR3 DNA: TGTGCCAGCAGCCCCACCTTGGGGCCCGAGCAGTACTTC; CDR3 protein: CASSPTLGPEQYF
J gene: TRBJ1-2; V gene: TRBV29-1; clone size: .; D gene: TRBD1; CDR3 DNA: TGCAGCGTTGAAGCCGACAGGGGCTATGGCTACACCTTC; CDR3 protein: CSVEADRGYGYTF
J gene: TRBJ1-6; V gene: TRBV13; clone size: .; D gene: TRBD1; CDR3 DNA: TGTGCCAGCAGCTTACACAGGGGAAATTCACCCCTCCACTTT; CDR3 protein: CASSLHRGNSPLHF
J gene: TRBJ2-1; V gene: TRBV19; clone size: .; D gene: .; CDR3 DNA: TGTGCCAGTAGTATCCTCCCTGGGCGAGCGGGTGAGCAGTTCTTC; CDR3 protein: CASSILPGRAGEQFF
J gene: TRBJ1-6; V gene: TRBV27; clone size: .; D gene: TRBD1; CDR3 DNA: TGTGCCAGCAGTCCACGCCCGGGACAGGGAGATTCACCCCTCCACTTT; CDR3 protein: CASSPRPGQGDSPLHF
J gene: TRBJ1-5; V gene: TRBV6-5; clone size: .; D gene: .; CDR3 DNA: TGTGCCAGCAGTTACTCCGGGGATCAGCCCCAGCATTTT; CDR3 protein: CASSYSGDQPQHF
J gene: TRBJ2-3; V gene: TRBV6-2/TRBV6-3; clone size: .; D gene: TRBD2; CDR3 DNA: TGTGCCAGCAGTTTTTCTAGCGGGCCCCAATGGGCCACAGATACGCAGTATTTT; CDR3 protein: CASSFSSGPQWATDTQYF
J gene: TRBJ2-2; V gene: TRBV7-9; clone size: .; D gene: .; CDR3 DNA: TGTGCCAGCAGCTTGACTACGGTTACCGGGGAGCTGTTTTTT; CDR3 protein: CASSLTTVTGELFF
J gene: TRBJ1-2; V gene: TRBV7-3; clone size: .; D gene: .; CDR3 DNA: TGTGCCAGCAGCTTAGATATTCGGGGGGCGCAGGGCTACACCTTC; CDR3 protein: CASSLDIRGAQGYTF
J gene: TRBJ2-5; V gene: TRBV11-2; clone size: .; D gene: TRBD1; CDR3 DNA: TGTGCCAGCAGCTCACTCCGCAGGGGGCCACGGCAAGAGACCCAGTACTTC; CDR3 protein: CASSSLRRGPRQETQYF
J gene: TRBJ2-1; V gene: TRBV7-3; clone size: .; D gene: TRBD1; CDR3 DNA: TGTGCCAGCAGCTTACAGGGGGTCCCCAATGAGCAGTTCTTC; CDR3 protein: CASSLQGVPNEQFF
J gene: TRBJ1-5; V gene: TRBV27; clone size: .; D gene: TRBD1; CDR3 DNA: TGTGCCAGCAGTCAGCGACAGGGGGCAGTGGGCAATCAGCCCCAGCATTTT; CDR3 protein: CASSQRQGAVGNQPQHF
J gene: TRBJ1-5; V gene: TRBV30; clone size: .; D gene: TRBD1; CDR3 DNA: TGTGCCTGGAGTCGGGACAGGGGCAATCAGCCCCAGCATTTT; CDR3 protein: CAWSRDRGNQPQHF
J gene: TRBJ2-7; V gene: TRBV19; clone size: .; D gene: .; CDR3 DNA: TGTGCCAGTAGTCGGGCGGGTCCCTACGAGCAGTACTTC; CDR3 protein: CASSRAGPYEQYF
J gene: TRBJ2-1; V gene: TRBV10-3; clone size: .; D gene: .; CDR3 DNA: TGTGCCATCAGTGAGCAGGGGAGGGGAACATACAATGAGCAGTTCTTC; CDR3 protein: CAISEQGRGTYNEQFF
J gene: TRBJ1-1; V gene: TRBV7-9; clone size: .; D gene: TRBD1; CDR3 DNA: TGTGCCAGCAGCTCCGGGGACAGTAAGGCGACTGAAGCTTTCTTT; CDR3 protein: CASSSGDSKATEAFF
J gene: TRBJ2-1; V gene: TRBV7-2; clone size: .; D gene: .; CDR3 DNA: TGTGCCAGCAGCTCTAGGAGCCCGGTCAATGAGCAGTTCTTC; CDR3 protein: CASSSRSPVNEQFF
J gene: TRBJ1-2; V gene: TRBV9; clone size: .; D gene: .; CDR3 DNA: TGTGCCAGCAGCGTAGGGCGACTAGGGTATGGCTACACCTTC; CDR3 protein: CASSVGRLGYGYTF
J gene: TRBJ2-5; V gene: TRBV6-2/TRBV6-3; clone size: .; D gene: TRBD2; CDR3 DNA: TGTGCCAGCAGTTACAAACCCGGACTAGCGGGAAGAAACCAAGAGACCCAGTACTTC; CDR3 protein: CASSYKPGLAGRNQETQYF
J gene: TRBJ2-1; V gene: TRBV19; clone size: .; D gene: TRBD2; CDR3 DNA: TGTGCCAGTAGTCCGAGCGGGAGTCCCTACAATGAGCAGTTCTTC; CDR3 protein: CASSPSGSPYNEQFF
J gene: TRBJ1-5; V gene: TRBV15; clone size: .; D gene: .; CDR3 DNA: TGTGCCACCAGCAGAGGGGCCCCAATGGTGTCTAATCAGCCCCAGCATTTT; CDR3 protein: CATSRGAPMVSNQPQHF
J gene: TRBJ2-7; V gene: TRBV5-1; clone size: once; D gene: .; CDR3 DNA: TGCGCCAGCAGCCCCCAGGGTCTCTCCTTCTACGAGCAGTACTTC; CDR3 protein: CASSPQGLSFYEQYF
J gene: TRBJ2-5; V gene: TRBV28; clone size: .; D gene: TRBD1; CDR3 DNA: TGTGCCAGCAGCTTGAAGACAGGGTGGCAAGAGACCCAGTACTTC; CDR3 protein: CASSLKTGWQETQYF
J gene: TRBJ1-6; V gene: TRBV3-1/TRBV3-2; clone size: .; D gene: .; CDR3 DNA: TGTGCCAGCAGCCAAGGAGGGACACGGCTTTATAATTCACCCCTCCACTTT; CDR3 protein: CASSQGGTRLYNSPLHF
J gene: TRBJ2-1; V gene: TRBV6-4; clone size: once; D gene: TRBD2; CDR3 DNA: TGTGCCAGCAGCCCCCTAGCGGGATCCAATGAGCAGTTCTTC; CDR3 protein: CASSPLAGSNEQFF
J gene: TRBJ2-1; V gene: TRBV4-3; clone size: once; D gene: TRBD2; CDR3 DNA: TGCGCCAGCAGCCAAGATCCCCCCAGCGGGACCGTGGATGAGCAGTTCTTC; CDR3 protein: CASSQDPPSGTVDEQFF
J gene: TRBJ1-5; V gene: TRBV6-5; clone size: .; D gene: .; CDR3 DNA: TGTGCCAGCAGGCCCCCGGGCAATCAGCCCCAGCATTTT; CDR3 protein: CASRPPGNQPQHF
J gene: TRBJ2-1; V gene: TRBV19; clone size: .; D gene: TRBD2; CDR3 DNA: TGTGCCAGTACCGGCGGGAGCTCCTACAATGAGCAGTTCTTC; CDR3 protein: CASTGGSSYNEQFF
J gene: TRBJ1-2; V gene: TRBV3-1/TRBV3-2; clone size: many; D gene: TRBD1; CDR3 DNA: TGTGCCAGCAGCCCCCGGACAGGACAAAACTATGGCTACACCTTC; CDR3 protein: CASSPRTGQNYGYTF
J gene: TRBJ1-2; V gene: TRBV5-1; clone size: .; D gene: TRBD1; CDR3 DNA: TGCGCCAGCAGCGAGGGACAGGGACCCTATGGCTACACCTTC; CDR3 protein: CASSEGQGPYGYTF
J gene: TRBJ2-3; V gene: TRBV5-4; clone size: .; D gene: .; CDR3 DNA: TGTGCCAGCACCCTAGACCGTCAAGATACGCAGTATTTT; CDR3 protein: CASTLDRQDTQYF
J gene: TRBJ2-2; V gene: TRBV7-4; clone size: .; D gene: .; CDR3 DNA: TGTGCCAGCAGCTTATTGCGGGGGCCCCCGGGAACCGGGGAGCTGTTTTTT; CDR3 protein: CASSLLRGPPGTGELFF
J gene: TRBJ2-3; V gene: TRBV11-3; clone size: .; D gene: TRBD1; CDR3 DNA: TGTGCCAGCAGCTCTTCCCTTCGGACAGGTACGAGGACAGATACGCAGTATTTT; CDR3 protein: CASSSSLRTGTRTDTQYF